The next 21 T cell receptor beta chains were all read from a single sample in a study of control samples from healthy donors and cancer patients. Sequencing was performed with immunoSEQ multiplex PCR; in TCRdb, only in-frame clones are kept and a portion is missing. The data hold some 79,000 clones, with around nine tenths observed a single time. Sequences were obtained from blood. These receptors were taken from a man aged 45 to 65 in good health.

The rearrangement uses TRBV18 and TRBJ1-1; D is perhaps TRBD1 (5 bases). CDR3 length: 12 amino acids. CDR1 is KGHSH, CDR2 LQKENI, per germline. Trimming shortened V by 3 bases and J by 7 bases, and 9 bases separated the two germline ends. The CDR3 sequence: CASSPRGVEAFF. The CDR3 DNA reads as TGTGCCAGCTCACCTAGGGGAGTTGAAGCTTTCTTT.

The gene calls are TRBV5-4 and TRBJ1-1; the D gene is possibly TRBD1 (5 bases). Germline-derived CDR1 and CDR2 are SGHNT and YYREEE (reference sequence). This CDR3 has 13 residues. V shed 1 base and J shed 10 bases, with 14 bases lying between them. The CDR3 is CASSLWGPGPAFF. The CDR3 DNA sequence: TGTGCCAGCAGCTTGTGGGGCCCTGGTCCAGCTTTCTTT.

The chain recombines TRBV6-2 or TRBV6-3 with TRBJ2-7; a weak D match, TRBD1 (5 bases). V dropped 2 bases and J dropped 0 bases, with 11 bases sitting between them. Germline V lookup: CDR1 MNHEY, CDR2 SVGEGT. The CDR3 consists of 15 residues. CDR3 sequence reads: CASSYDSSSSYEQYF. CDR3 nucleotides: TGTGCCAGCAGTTACGACAGCTCGAGCTCCTACGAGCAGTACTTC.

The rearrangement links TRBV27 to TRBJ1-6, with D unclear. The CDR3 loop spans 16 amino acids. The V gene lost 8 bases and the J gene lost 0 bases, with 14 bases spanning the gap. The germline gives CDR1 MNHEY, CDR2 SMNVEV (reference sequence). The CDR3 loop reads CASCPGISSYNSPLHF. The DNA of the CDR3 is TGTGCCAGCTGCCCCGGGATAAGCTCCTATAATTCACCCCTCCACTTT.

The chain has TRBV5-5 and TRBJ1-4; 8 bases agree with TRBD1. Germline CDR1 SGHKS, CDR2 YYEKEE (reference sequence). The CDR3 is made up of 14 amino acids. V gave up 2 bases and J gave up 8 bases; unmatched junction bases: 5. The CDR3 is CASSFDRGVEKLFF. Here the CDR3 DNA reads TGTGCCAGCAGCTTTGACAGGGGAGTCGAAAAACTGTTTTTT.

The gene calls are TRBV25-1 and TRBJ1-2; unclear D gene. The CDR3 is 13 amino acids. V shed 1 base and J shed 5 bases, with 8 bases lying between them. Germline CDR1 reads MGHDK; CDR2 reads SYGVNS. The CDR3 sequence: CASSEFGLYGYTF. As DNA, the CDR3 is TGTGCCAGCAGTGAATTCGGCCTTTATGGCTACACCTTC.

The chain recombines TRBV4-1 with TRBJ1-1; no clear D gene. Trimming shortened V by 1 base and J by 1 base, and 7 bases separated the two germline ends. CDR3 size: 14 residues. CDR1 is MGHRA, CDR2 YSYEKL, per germline. CDR3 protein: CASSQVQRNTEAFF. Here the CDR3 DNA reads TGCGCCAGCAGCCAAGTCCAACGGAACACTGAAGCTTTCTTT.

The gene calls are TRBV2 and TRBJ1-2; D gene unclear. Trimming cost V 4 bases and J 3 bases, with 9 bases left between them. Looked up from germline, CDR1 is SNHLY and CDR2 is FYNNEI. The CDR3 totals 13 residues. CDR3 sequence (DNA): TGTGCCAGCAGTGTAATGAGCGACTATGGCTACACCTTC. Encoded protein: CASSVMSDYGYTF.

The V gene is TRBV3-1 (or the pseudogene TRBV3-2), the J gene TRBJ2-5, with a possible D match to TRBD2 (5 bases). This CDR3 spans 14 amino acids. The germline gives CDR1 LGHDT, CDR2 YNNKEL (reference sequence). Between the trimmed V and J ends, which lost 5 bases and 5 bases, there was a span of 15 bases. The CDR3: CASSLTSVGETQYF. CDR3 DNA: TGTGCCAGCAGCTTAACTAGTGTAGGGGAGACCCAGTACTTC.

This clone was found a few times. This chain uses TRBV5-1 with TRBJ2-4; possibly TRBD2 for D (6 bases). This CDR3 has 13 amino acids. Germline values: CDR1 SGHRS, CDR2 YFSETQ. The V and J ends lost 0 bases and 7 bases respectively, with 8 bases between them. Here the CDR3 reads CASSLGGINIQYF. As DNA, the CDR3 is TGCGCCAGCAGCTTGGGCGGGATTAACATTCAGTACTTC.

The CDR3 loop is CASSQTSGGGTDTQYF. Here the CDR3 DNA reads TGTGCCAGCAGCCAAACAAGCGGGGGGGGCACAGATACGCAGTATTTT. The chain uses TRBV4-2 and TRBJ2-3; 10 bases align to TRBD2. Germline-derived CDR1 and CDR2 are LGHNA and YNFKEQ. Unmatched junction bases numbered 3, after V lost 2 bases and J lost 1 base. The CDR3 consists of 16 residues.

The chain is built from TRBV4-3 and TRBJ2-4; D could derive from TRBD1 or TRBD2 (5 bases each). The germline V gene encodes CDR1 LGHNA and CDR2 YSLEER. The CDR3 consists of 14 residues. Trimming shortened V by 1 base and J by 7 bases, and 11 bases separated the two germline ends. CDR3 amino acids: CASSQASGTNIQYF. CDR3 nucleotides: TGCGCCAGCAGCCAAGCGTCAGGGACGAACATTCAGTACTTC.

Notes on this clone: A read error may account for a junction end that differs from germline. The chain recombines TRBV7-2 with TRBJ2-2; TRBD1 agrees at 10 bases. CDR1 and CDR2 from the germline V gene are SGHTA and FQGNSA. CDR3 length: 16 amino acids. CDR3 sequence reads: CASSVAGTGDTGELFF. CDR3 sequence (DNA): TGTGCCAGCAGCGTAGCGGGGACAGGGGACACCGGGGAGCTGTTTTTT.

The genes are TRBV4-2 and TRBJ2-7; D call uncertain. In germline, CDR1 is LGHNA, CDR2 YNFKEQ. The CDR3 is 14 residues long. Trimming removed 6 bases at V and 2 bases at J, with 14 bases between. This CDR3 reads CASSPVSGPYEQYF. CDR3 DNA sequence: TGTGCCAGCAGTCCAGTCTCGGGCCCCTACGAGCAGTACTTC.

The chain links TRBV23-1 to TRBJ2-7; 7 positions match TRBD2. TRBV23-1 is an ORF; its function is uncertain. The junction had 15 bases not matched to a gene; V was cut back by 8 bases and J by 5 bases. The CDR3 is 15 residues long. The CDR3 loop is CASGREPIWVHEQYF. DNA of the CDR3: TGCGCCAGCGGGCGGGAGCCAATTTGGGTCCACGAGCAGTACTTC.

The rearrangement links TRBV6-1 to TRBJ1-6; a possible D gene is TRBD1 (6 bases). Germline V lookup: CDR1 MNHNS, CDR2 SASEGT. The CDR3 totals 14 residues. V dropped 1 base and J dropped 7 bases, with 8 bases sitting between them. Written as DNA, the CDR3 is TGTGCCAGCAGTGAAGGGACAGAAAATTCACCCCTCCACTTT. Amino acids: CASSEGTENSPLHF.

This clone came up a few times. The chain links TRBV7-3 to TRBJ2-2; 7 bases align to TRBD1. The trim removed 10 bases at V and 5 bases at J, leaving 10 bases unmatched. CDR1 is SGHTA and CDR2 is FQGTGA in the germline V gene. The CDR3 totals 14 residues. For the CDR3, the DNA is TGTGCCAACAGTACAGGGGTAGTGACCGGGGAGCTGTTTTTT. It codes for CANSTGVVTGELFF. Full variable domain (missing parts from reference TRBV7-3 and TRBJ2-2): GAGVSQTPSNKVTEKGKYVELRCDPISGHTALYWYRQSLGQGPEFLIYFQGTGAADDSGLPNDRFFAVRPEGSVSTLKIQRTERGDSAVYLCANSTGVVTGELFFGEGSRLTVL.

The CDR3 reads CATRLGAQETQYF. The CDR3 bases are TGTGCCACCAGACTGGGGGCCCAAGAGACCCAGTACTTC. The chain is built from TRBV24-1 and TRBJ2-5; weak D call: TRBD1 (6 bases). The V end was cut by 7 bases, the J end by 1 base, with 9 bases between. The CDR3 extends over 13 amino acids. Germline CDR1 and CDR2: KGHDR and SFDVKD.

The genes are TRBV18 and TRBJ1-1; D unclear. The CDR3 consists of 14 residues. Trimming left V 1 base short and J 3 bases short, with 9 bases between. The V gene's germline CDR1 is KGHSH and CDR2 LQKENI. Written as DNA, the CDR3 is TGTGCCAGCTCACCACAGGCGGGTGACACTGAAGCTTTCTTT. Translating it yields CASSPQAGDTEAFF.

V usage is TRBV6-5 and J usage is TRBJ2-6; D tentatively reads TRBD1 or TRBD2 (5 bases each). The V gene lost 8 bases and the J gene lost 4 bases, with 12 bases spanning the gap. The CDR3 spans 14 residues. Germline V gene sequence: CDR1 MNHEY, CDR2 SVGAGI. The CDR3 loop is CASGGRGGANVLTF. The DNA for the CDR3 is TGTGCCAGCGGGGGTAGGGGAGGGGCCAACGTCCTGACTTTC.

The chain employs TRBV7-9 and TRBJ2-3; D unclear. Germline V gene data show CDR1 as SEHNR and CDR2 as FQNEAQ (reference sequence). Trimming took off 9 bases at V and 1 base at J, with 5 bases between the two ends. The CDR3 is 11 residues long. The CDR3 coding sequence is TGTGCCAGTTGCCGCACAGATACGCAGTATTTT. This gives the protein CASCRTDTQYF.